Listed here are 23 T cell receptor beta chains from one sample, sequenced in a study of cytomegalovirus exposure and HLA in healthy donors. A multiplex PCR was run with 60 Vbeta primers and 13 Jbeta primers. Assay used: immunoSEQ multiplex PCR; TCRdb lists only in-frame clones, some missing. The profile covers fewer than 110,000 clones, with roughly 82% appearing a single time and roughly a tenth taken by the ten largest. The material sequenced was PBMCs. These receptors were collected from a man in his fifties or sixties in good health and CMV-seronegative.

The CDR3 DNA sequence: TGTGCCAGCACCGGGACTAGTCCCTACAATGAGCAGTTCTTC. As protein: CASTGTSPYNEQFF. The chain is built from TRBV28 and TRBJ2-1; TRBD2 matches at 8 bases. The CDR3 totals 14 residues. CDR1 is MDHEN, CDR2 SYDVKM, per germline. V was pared by 7 bases and J by 2 bases, with 4 bases of the junction left unmatched.

V is TRBV5-4 and J is TRBJ2-7; TRBD1 is a possible D gene (6 bases). The CDR3 sequence is 15 residues long. V was pared by 4 bases and J by 5 bases, with 19 bases between. Germline V gives CDR1 SGHNT, CDR2 YYREEE (reference sequence). CDR3 DNA sequence: TGTGCCAGCAGCCTAGGGGGACGAGGGGTAGACGAGCAGTACTTC. Encoded protein: CASSLGGRGVDEQYF.

The rearrangement uses TRBV7-8 and TRBJ2-7, with D possibly matching TRBD1 (6 bases). The V gene lost 5 bases and the J gene lost 0 bases, with 14 bases spanning the gap. This CDR3 comprises 15 residues. Germline CDR1 and CDR2: SGHVS and FQNEAQ. In nucleotides, the CDR3 is TGTGCCAGCAGCCCACAGGGTGGAAGCTCCTACGAGCAGTACTTC. It is translated as CASSPQGGSSYEQYF.

This chain joins TRBV5-4 and TRBJ2-7; D possibly corresponds to TRBD2 (5 bases). CDR3 size: 13 residues. The germline gives CDR1 SGHNT, CDR2 YYREEE (reference sequence). V was trimmed by 4 bases and J by 3 bases, leaving 11 bases between them. The CDR3 sequence: CASSPRGGYEQYF. Here the CDR3 DNA reads TGTGCCAGCAGCCCCCGGGGTGGCTACGAGCAGTACTTC.

V gene TRBV13 combines with J gene TRBJ2-7; 9 nucleotides match TRBD2. CDR3 length: 15 residues. V trimming: 5 bases; J trimming: 0 bases; junction bases outside the gene matches: 5. Germline CDR1 PRHDT, CDR2 FYEKMQ (reference sequence). CDR3 amino acids: CASSRGGRASYEQYF. For the CDR3, the DNA is TGTGCCAGCAGCAGGGGCGGGAGGGCCTCCTACGAGCAGTACTTC.

The chain is built from TRBV5-1 and TRBJ2-2, with TRBD1 identical over 9 bases. The CDR3 runs 15 residues. CDR1 and CDR2 (germline): SGHRS, YFSETQ. V lost 3 bases, J lost 3 bases, and 3 bases stayed unmatched. In DNA, the CDR3 is TGCGCCAGCAGCTGGGGGGACAGGGACACCGGGGAGCTGTTTTTT. Translated, it gives CASSWGDRDTGELFF.

The chain has TRBV5-1 and TRBJ2-3; D call uncertain. The CDR3 is 13 amino acids. Germline V lookup: CDR1 SGHRS, CDR2 YFSETQ. The V end was cut by 3 bases, the J end by 2 bases, with 7 bases between. The CDR3 sequence: CASSSDFTDTQYF. In DNA, the CDR3 is TGCGCCAGCAGCTCCGACTTCACAGATACGCAGTATTTT.

V usage is TRBV5-1 and J usage is TRBJ2-1; 8 bases are shared with TRBD2. This CDR3 contains 15 residues. V trimming: 4 bases; J trimming: 9 bases; junction bases outside the gene matches: 12. Germline CDR1 and CDR2: SGHRS and YFSETQ. CDR3 nucleotide sequence: TGCGCCAGCAGCCTAACTAACGGGGGGGCCCCTGAGCAGTTCTTC. This encodes CASSLTNGGAPEQFF.

The chain uses TRBV6-6 and TRBJ2-2; 8 bases map to TRBD1. Germline V CDR1 and CDR2: MNHNY, SVGAGI (reference sequence). The junction had 4 bases not matched to a gene; V was cut back by 6 bases and J by 1 base. The CDR3 sequence is 15 residues long. The CDR3, as DNA: TGTGCCAGCAGCTGGGACAGGAGGAACACCGGGGAGCTGTTTTTT. Translating it yields CASSWDRRNTGELFF.

This clone came up a few times. The chain employs TRBV7-3 and TRBJ2-1; 10 nucleotides agree with TRBD1. The CDR3 runs to 12 residues. CDR1 is SGHTA and CDR2 is FQGTGA in the germline V gene. V dropped 4 bases and J dropped 11; count of bases not matched to a gene: 2. The CDR3 region has the DNA TGTGCCAGCAGCTCGGACAGGGGGAAGCAGTTCTTC. It yields the protein CASSSDRGKQFF.

This chain uses TRBV9 with TRBJ1-4; D call uncertain. The ends were cut back, 3 bases at V and 8 bases at J, with 14 bases in the middle. The CDR3 has 14 residues. Germline values: CDR1 SGDLS, CDR2 YYNGEE. This CDR3 reads CASSASGRGEKLFF. As DNA, the CDR3 is TGTGCCAGCAGCGCCTCGGGGAGAGGAGAAAAACTGTTTTTT. Full variable domain (remainder filled in from reference TRBV9 and TRBJ1-4): DSGVTQTPKHLITATGQRVTLRCSPRSGDLSVYWYQQSLDQGLQFLIQYYNGEERAKGNILERFSAQQFPDLHSELNLSSLELGDSALYFCASSASGRGEKLFFGSGTQLSVL.

The chain couples TRBV28 to TRBJ2-5; D possibly corresponds to TRBD2 (7 bases). Per germline, CDR1 MDHEN and CDR2 SYDVKM. Trimming cost V 6 bases and J 2 bases, with 16 bases left between them. This CDR3 region has 15 residues. The DNA for the CDR3 is TGTGCCAGCAGCAGCGGGACATACGGGCAAGAGACCCAGTACTTC. Its protein product is CASSSGTYGQETQYF.

This chain uses TRBV13 with TRBJ2-5, with a weak D call TRBD2 (7 bases). CDR1 is PRHDT, CDR2 FYEKMQ, per germline (reference sequence). The CDR3 consists of 15 residues. Trimming pared 3 bases from V and 2 bases from J, leaving 13 bases between. The CDR3 here is CASSFTGGQQETQYF. The CDR3 nucleotides are TGTGCCAGCAGCTTTACGGGGGGCCAACAAGAGACCCAGTACTTC.

In this sample, this clone turned up once. The chain links TRBV28 to TRBJ2-7, with no clear D. This CDR3 is built from 15 residues. V lost 2 bases and J lost 2, with 13 bases in between. Germline CDR1 is MDHEN and CDR2 is SYDVKM. CDR3 coding DNA: TGTGCCAGCAGTTTAAGCTCGGGTGTACCCTACGAGCAGTACTTC. It is translated as CASSLSSGVPYEQYF.

The chain recombines TRBV7-9 with TRBJ1-4; D is uncertain. Deletions cut 2 bases from V and 4 bases from J, with 11 bases between. The CDR3 length is 15 residues. CDR1 and CDR2 (germline): SEHNR, FQNEAQ (reference sequence). CDR3 nucleotides: TGTGCCAGCAGCTTATCTTCAAGGAGTAATGAAAAACTGTTTTTT. Its translation: CASSLSSRSNEKLFF.

V is TRBV6-5 and J is TRBJ1-5, with 7 bases lining up with TRBD1. The germline CDR1 and CDR2 sequences are MNHEY and SVGAGI. With V trimmed by 5 bases and J by 3 bases, 1 base remained unmatched. The CDR3 spans 13 residues. CDR3: CASSQGVNQPQHF. As DNA, the CDR3 is TGTGCCAGCAGTCAGGGGGTCAATCAGCCCCAGCATTTT.

The gene calls are TRBV5-1 and TRBJ2-3; D is uncertain. V lost 5 bases, J lost 6 bases, and 16 bases lay in between. The CDR3 has 14 amino acids. Germline V lookup: CDR1 SGHRS, CDR2 YFSETQ. CDR3: CASRADFLMDTQYF. The CDR3 nucleotides are TGCGCCAGCAGGGCAGACTTTCTCATGGATACGCAGTATTTT.

A remark on this clone: This specimen includes other DNA sequences encoding the same CDR3. The rearrangement joins TRBV30 to TRBJ1-5, with 10 bases matching TRBD1. The junction had 4 bases not matched to a gene; V was cut back by 2 bases and J by 6 bases. The CDR3 spans 14 residues. CDR1 is GTSNPN, CDR2 SVGIG, per germline (reference sequence). The CDR3 nucleotides are TGTGCCTGGAGTCCGACAGGGGGCGGTCAGCCCCAGCATTTT. Its protein product is CAWSPTGGGQPQHF.

The V and J genes are TRBV21-1 and TRBJ1-2; the table's D call, TRBD1, was not checked against the DNA. TRBV21-1 is reported as a pseudogene. There are 17 residues in the CDR3. CDR3 coding DNA: TGTGCCAGCAGCAAAGATGGGACAGGGGGAATCGGCTATGGCTACACCTTC. Amino acid sequence: CASSKDGTGGIGYGYTF.

The J gene is TRBJ1-5, the V gene TRBV2; possibly TRBD1 for D (6 bases). This CDR3 has 13 amino acids. Trimming left V 5 bases short and J 3 bases short, with 8 bases between. Germline CDR1 and CDR2: SNHLY and FYNNEI. The CDR3 sequence is CASSRTDNQPQHF. The CDR3, as DNA: TGTGCCAGCAGTCGGACAGACAATCAGCCCCAGCATTTT.

V is TRBV7-2 and J is TRBJ2-5; perhaps TRBD2 as D (5 bases). The germline gives CDR1 SGHTA, CDR2 FQGNSA. CDR3 length equals 14 residues. V was shortened by 5 bases and J by 7 bases, with 17 bases between the two germline ends. CDR3 coding DNA: TGTGCCAGCAGCCCCGGACGTACAGAGGGGACCCAGTACTTC. This encodes CASSPGRTEGTQYF.

The rearrangement links TRBV10-3 to TRBJ2-5, with D perhaps matching TRBD2 (5 bases). Germline lookup yields CDR1 ENHRY and CDR2 SYGVKD. The CDR3 covers 12 residues. V dropped 10 bases and J dropped 5 bases, with 14 bases sitting between them. CDR3 amino acids: CATRSSSETQYF. The CDR3 DNA sequence: TGTGCCACCCGGTCTAGCAGCGAGACCCAGTACTTC.

The chain recombines TRBV21-1 with TRBJ2-1; TRBD1 reflects the table's D call only, with no check against the DNA. TRBV21-1 is shown as a pseudogene. The CDR3 spans 16 residues. DNA of the CDR3: TGTGCCAGCAGCGGACGTAGCGGGACAGGGTGTAATGAGCAGTTCTTC. This codes for CASSGRSGTGCNEQFF.